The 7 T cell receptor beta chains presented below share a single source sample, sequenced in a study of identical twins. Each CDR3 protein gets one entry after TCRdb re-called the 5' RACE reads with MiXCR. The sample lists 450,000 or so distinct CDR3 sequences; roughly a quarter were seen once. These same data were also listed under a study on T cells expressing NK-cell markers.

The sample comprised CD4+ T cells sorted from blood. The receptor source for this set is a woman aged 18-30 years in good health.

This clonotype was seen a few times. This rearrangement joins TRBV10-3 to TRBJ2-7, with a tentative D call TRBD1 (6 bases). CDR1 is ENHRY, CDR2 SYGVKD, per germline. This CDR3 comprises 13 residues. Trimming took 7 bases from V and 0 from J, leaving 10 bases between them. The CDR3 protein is CAIKEDSSYEQYF. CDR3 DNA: TGTGCCATCAAAGAGGACAGCTCCTACGAGCAGTACTTC.

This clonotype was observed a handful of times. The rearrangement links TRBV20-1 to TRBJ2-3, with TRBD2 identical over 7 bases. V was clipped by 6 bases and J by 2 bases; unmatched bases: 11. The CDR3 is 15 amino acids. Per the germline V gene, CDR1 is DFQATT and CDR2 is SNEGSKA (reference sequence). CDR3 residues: CSARHRAGDTDTQYF. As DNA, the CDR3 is TGCAGTGCCCGACATCGTGCGGGGGACACAGATACGCAGTATTTT.

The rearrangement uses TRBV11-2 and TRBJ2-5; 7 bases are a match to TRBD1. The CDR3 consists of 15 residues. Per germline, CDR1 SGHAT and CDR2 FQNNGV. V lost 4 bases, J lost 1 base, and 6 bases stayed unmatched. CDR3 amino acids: CASSSPQGPQETQYF. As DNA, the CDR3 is TGTGCCAGCAGCTCGCCACAGGGGCCCCAAGAGACCCAGTACTTC.

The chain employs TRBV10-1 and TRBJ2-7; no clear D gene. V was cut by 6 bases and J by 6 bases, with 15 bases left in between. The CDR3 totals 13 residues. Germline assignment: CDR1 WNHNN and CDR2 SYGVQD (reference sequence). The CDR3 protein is CASSIDLYSEQYF. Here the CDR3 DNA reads TGCGCCAGCAGCATAGATCTCTACTCCGAGCAGTACTTC.

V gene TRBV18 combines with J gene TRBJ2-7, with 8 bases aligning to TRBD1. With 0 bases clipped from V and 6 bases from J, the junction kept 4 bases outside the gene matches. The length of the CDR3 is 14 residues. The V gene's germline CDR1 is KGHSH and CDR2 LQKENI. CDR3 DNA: TGTGCCAGCTCACCACCGGGGACAGGCGGCGAGCAGTACTTC. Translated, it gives CASSPPGTGGEQYF.

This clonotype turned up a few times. CDR3 bases: TGCGCCAGCAGCACGGACCCAGGGGGCGAAAATGAGCAGTTCTTC. Residues: CASSTDPGGENEQFF. The gene calls are TRBV5-1 and TRBJ2-1; 8 bases agree with TRBD1. Germline lookup yields CDR1 SGHRS and CDR2 YFSETQ. V lost 4 bases and J lost 7; bases outside the gene matches: 10. The CDR3 spans 15 residues.

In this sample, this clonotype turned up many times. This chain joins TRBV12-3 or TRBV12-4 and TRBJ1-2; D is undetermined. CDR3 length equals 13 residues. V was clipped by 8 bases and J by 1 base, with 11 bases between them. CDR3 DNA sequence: TGTGCCAGCCGGCGGGATGGTAACTATGGCTACACCTTC. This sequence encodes CASRRDGNYGYTF.